These T cell receptor beta chains were read from a single sample in a study of blood T cell repertoires in COVID-19. Only in-frame clones appear in the TCRdb table, and some are missing; sequencing was by immunoSEQ multiplex PCR. Among roughly 110,000 clones listed, 75% to 90% were seen once. Sample: peripheral blood. These receptor sequences come from a human donor in a cohort sampled during active COVID-19. Both conserved end residues are part of each CDR3. Each record gives: D gene, V gene, J gene, clone size, CDR3 DNA, CDR3 protein. D genes are given only for firm matches. Clone size is stated in some rows and not others, as once, few, many or a class when expanded.

>TRBD1|TRBV6-2/TRBV6-3|TRBJ2-6|.
TGTGCCAGCAGTTCCCGGACAGGGGCCAACTCTGGGGCCAACGTCCTGACTTTC
CASSSRTGANSGANVLTF
>.|TRBV28|TRBJ1-2|.
TGTGCCAGCAGGCAGGGTCCCTATGGCTACACCTTC
CASRQGPYGYTF
>.|TRBV6-6|TRBJ2-1|.
TGTGCCAGCAGTTTTTCTAGTAGCAGCTACAATGAGCAGTTCTTC
CASSFSSSSYNEQFF
>.|TRBV5-1|TRBJ1-1|.
TGCGCCAGCAGCTTGGATCTGGGCCTGAGCACTGAAGCTTTCTTT
CASSLDLGLSTEAFF
>TRBD1|TRBV2|TRBJ1-1|.
TGTGCCAGCAGTGGAAGCTGGGACAGGGGGTCAGGGGCTTTCTTT
CASSGSWDRGSGAFF
>TRBD1|TRBV3-1/TRBV3-2|TRBJ2-7|once
TGTGCCAGCAGCCAAGGCCCCCCCAGGACAGGAGGACAGAACGAGCAGTACTTC
CASSQGPPRTGGQNEQYF
>.|TRBV12-3/TRBV12-4|TRBJ1-2|.
TGTGCCACCCGACAGGTCTATGGCTACACCTTC
CATRQVYGYTF
>TRBD1|TRBV7-3|TRBJ1-1|.
TGTGCCAGCAGCTTTGGGACAGGGGCCAGCGAAGCTTTCTTT
CASSFGTGASEAFF
>.|TRBV6-6|TRBJ1-4|.
TGTGCCAGCAGCCTCGACATCGCCCTTAATGAAAAACTGTTTTTT
CASSLDIALNEKLFF
>TRBD2|TRBV6-7|TRBJ2-7|many
TGTGCCAGCAGTTACTCGTCTAGCGGGGGCCGTAGCTCCTACGAGCAGTACTTC
CASSYSSSGGRSSYEQYF
>.|TRBV6-6|TRBJ1-5|once
TGTGCCAGCAGTTACGGGGGGGCGGGCAATCAGCCCCAGCATTTT
CASSYGGAGNQPQHF
>.|TRBV19|TRBJ1-1|.
TGTGCCAGTAGTAAAGGACTCCTGAACACTGAAGCTTTCTTT
CASSKGLLNTEAFF
>TRBD1|TRBV30|TRBJ2-1|.
TGTGCCTGGAGGGGACAGGGGGGTTACCGTCGGGAGCAGTTCTTC
CAWRGQGGYRREQFF
>TRBD1|TRBV9|TRBJ1-1|.
TGTGCCAGCAGTCAACAGGGGTCTATAGCTGAAGCTTTCTTT
CASSQQGSIAEAFF
>.|TRBV7-9|TRBJ1-3|.
TGTGCCAGCAGCTCCCCCGAGGGCACCATATATTTT
CASSSPEGTIYF
>TRBD2|TRBV19|TRBJ2-1|.
TGTGCCAGTAGTATTTGGAGACTAGCGGGGGGGAATGAGCAGTTCTTC
CASSIWRLAGGNEQFF
>.|TRBV7-9|TRBJ2-7|.
TGTGCCAGCAGCCCTGACAGTTTCTCCTACGAGCAGTACTTC
CASSPDSFSYEQYF
>TRBD1|TRBV19|TRBJ1-1|.
TGTGCCAGTAGTATAGAGACAGGGGCGAACACTGAAGCTTTCTTT
CASSIETGANTEAFF
>.|TRBV7-6|TRBJ2-3|few
TGTGCCAGCAGCTTGGGGAGCCGGTTCGGCGATACGCAGTATTTT
CASSLGSRFGDTQYF
>TRBD2|TRBV15|TRBJ2-1|.
TGTGCCACCAGCGGGACTAGCGGGGGAGGGAAGCAGTTCTTC
CATSGTSGGGKQFF
>TRBD2|TRBV9|TRBJ2-3|few
TGTGCCAGCAGCGTAGGGACTAGCGGGGGGGCCCCGACAGATACGCAGTATTTT
CASSVGTSGGAPTDTQYF
>TRBD1|TRBV6-1|TRBJ2-7|.
TGTGCCAGCAGTGACGGGACAGGGGGCTCCTACGAGCAGTACTTC
CASSDGTGGSYEQYF
>.|TRBV6-1|TRBJ1-2|.
TGTGCCAGCAGTGTCCCAGGTTCCAGGGTTACATATGGCTACACCTTC
CASSVPGSRVTYGYTF
>.|TRBV4-1|TRBJ2-3|.
TGCGCCAGCAGCCAAGACGGTGGGGGGGCCAGGGATACGCAGTATTTT
CASSQDGGGARDTQYF
>.|TRBV21-1|TRBJ1-1|.
TGTGCCAGCAGCAAAGCGAGGGATGGAGCTGAAGCTTTCTTT
CASSKARDGAEAFF
>TRBD2|TRBV27|TRBJ2-7|.
TGTGCCAGCAGTTCCCTTAGCGGGGGGGCTTCCGAGCAGTACTTC
CASSSLSGGASEQYF